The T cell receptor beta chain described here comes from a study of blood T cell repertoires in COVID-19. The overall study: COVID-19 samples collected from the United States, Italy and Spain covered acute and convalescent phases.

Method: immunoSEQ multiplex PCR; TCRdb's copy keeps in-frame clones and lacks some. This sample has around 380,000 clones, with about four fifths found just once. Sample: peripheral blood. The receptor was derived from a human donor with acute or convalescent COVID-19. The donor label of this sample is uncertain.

DNA for the CDR3: TGTGCCAGCAGCACCCAACAGGGGGCCAACACTGAAGCTTTCTTT. This sequence encodes CASSTQQGANTEAFF. J is TRBJ1-1 and V is TRBV7-2; the match to TRBD1 covers 9 bases. CDR1 and CDR2 (germline): SGHTA, FQGNSA. V was pared by 5 bases and J by 2 bases, with 6 bases of the junction left unmatched. The CDR3 extends over 15 amino acids.